The following is a T cell receptor (beta chain) sequence with its context. What it recognizes is unknown. This sample is drawn from a study of CD8 T cells in ankylosing spondylitis. Broader study findings: A CD8+ phenotype characterized the disease-linked clones, which were relatively rare in peripheral blood. From matched ankylosing spondylitis synovial fluid, disease-linked clones were reportedly recovered at significantly enriched levels. Apparently characteristic of ankylosing spondylitis blood was a TCR beta motif (fewer than ten highly homologous variants).

One entry per CDR3 protein results from TCRdb running MiXCR on the 5' RACE reads. The sample yields 340,000 or so distinct CDR3 sequences, approximately 15% seen once. The germline CDR1 and CDR2 sequences are SGDLS and YYNGEE. Unmatched junction bases numbered 9, after V lost 0 bases and J lost 4 bases. CDR3 length: 18 amino acids. The specimen was blood, either unsorted or a sorted T cell fraction (not recorded which). The clonotype comes from a male donor with ankylosing spondylitis or in good health (not recorded which). The chain uses TRBV9 and TRBJ2-3; the match to TRBD2 covers 12 bases. CDR3 amino acids: CASSVATLAGGRADTQYF. CDR3 nucleotides: TGTGCCAGCAGCGTAGCTACTCTAGCGGGGGGGCGAGCAGATACGCAGTATTTT.